The present T cell receptor beta chain was sequenced within a study of T cells in Graves' hyperthyroidism and ophthalmopathy. There are a few counts of this clonotype. Germline lookup yields CDR1 DFQATT and CDR2 SNEGSKA (reference sequence). Losses at the gene ends were 0 bases for V and 4 bases for J; bases not matched to a gene: 11. The length of the CDR3 is 16 residues. Amplified TCR beta CDR3 regions came from RNA transcripts. The HTBI primer set was used in a first-round RT-PCR of the TCR CDR3. One entry per CDR3 protein, called by TCRdb with MiXCR from the multiplex PCR reads. The sample lists about 570,000 distinct CDR3 sequences; more than 45% were seen once.

Sequencing input: peripheral blood or thyroid tissue (not recorded which). This TCR was recovered from an adult woman with Graves' disease, either hyperthyroidism or ophthalmopathy (not recorded which). V gene TRBV20-1 combines with J gene TRBJ1-2, with 7 bases lining up with TRBD1. DNA of the CDR3: TGCAGTGCTAGAGATGCTACAGGGGCTAACCTCTATGGCTACACCTTC. Translating gives CSARDATGANLYGYTF.